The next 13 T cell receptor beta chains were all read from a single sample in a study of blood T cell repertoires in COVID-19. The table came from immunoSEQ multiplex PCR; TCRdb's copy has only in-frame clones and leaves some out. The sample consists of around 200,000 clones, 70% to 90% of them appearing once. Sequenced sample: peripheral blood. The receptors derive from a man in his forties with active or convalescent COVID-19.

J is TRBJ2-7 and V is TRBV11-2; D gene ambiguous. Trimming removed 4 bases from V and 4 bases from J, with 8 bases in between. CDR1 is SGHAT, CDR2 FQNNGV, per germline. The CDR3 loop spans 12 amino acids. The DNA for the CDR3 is TGTGCCAGCAGCTCCCAGTCGTACGAGCAGTACTTC. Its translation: CASSSQSYEQYF.

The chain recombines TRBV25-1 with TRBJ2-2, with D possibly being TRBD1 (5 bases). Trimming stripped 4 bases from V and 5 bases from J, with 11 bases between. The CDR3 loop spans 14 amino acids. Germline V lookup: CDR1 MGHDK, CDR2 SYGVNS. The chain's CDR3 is CASSGGDLTGELFF. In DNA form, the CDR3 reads TGTGCCAGCAGTGGGGGCGATCTAACCGGGGAGCTGTTTTTT.

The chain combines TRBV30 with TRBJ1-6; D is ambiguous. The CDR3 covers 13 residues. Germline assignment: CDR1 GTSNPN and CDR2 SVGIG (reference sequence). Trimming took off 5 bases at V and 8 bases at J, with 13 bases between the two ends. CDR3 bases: TGTGCCTGGGCTGGGCAAGCTGATTCACCCCTCCACTTT. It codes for CAWAGQADSPLHF.

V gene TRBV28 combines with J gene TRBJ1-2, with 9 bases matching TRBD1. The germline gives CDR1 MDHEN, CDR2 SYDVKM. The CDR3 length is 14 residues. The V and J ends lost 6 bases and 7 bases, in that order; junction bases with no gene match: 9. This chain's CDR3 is CASRLQGAPGGYTF. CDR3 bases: TGTGCCAGCAGGCTACAGGGGGCCCCTGGTGGCTACACCTTC.

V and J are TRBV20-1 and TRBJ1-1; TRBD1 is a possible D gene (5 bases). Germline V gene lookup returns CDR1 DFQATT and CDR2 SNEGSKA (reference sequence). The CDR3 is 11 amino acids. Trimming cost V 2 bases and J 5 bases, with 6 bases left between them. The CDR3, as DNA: TGCAGTGCTAGAACAGGTACTGAAGCTTTCTTT. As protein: CSARTGTEAFF.

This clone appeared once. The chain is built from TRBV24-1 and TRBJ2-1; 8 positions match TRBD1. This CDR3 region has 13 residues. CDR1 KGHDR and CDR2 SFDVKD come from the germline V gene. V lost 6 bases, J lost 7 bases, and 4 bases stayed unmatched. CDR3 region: CATSWTGRNEQFF. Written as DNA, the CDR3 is TGTGCCACCAGTTGGACAGGGCGGAATGAGCAGTTCTTC.

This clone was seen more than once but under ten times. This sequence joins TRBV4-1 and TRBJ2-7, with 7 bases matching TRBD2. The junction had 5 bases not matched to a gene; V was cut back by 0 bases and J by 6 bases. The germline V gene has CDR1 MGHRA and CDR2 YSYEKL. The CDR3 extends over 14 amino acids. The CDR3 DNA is TGCGCCAGCAGCCAAGATTGGGAGGGATCCGAGCAGTACTTC. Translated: CASSQDWEGSEQYF.

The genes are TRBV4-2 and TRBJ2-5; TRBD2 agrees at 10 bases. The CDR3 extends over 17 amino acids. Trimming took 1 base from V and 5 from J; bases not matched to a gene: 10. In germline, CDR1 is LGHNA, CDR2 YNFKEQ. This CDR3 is CASSQGSLAGAEETQYF. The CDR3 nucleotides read TGTGCCAGCAGCCAAGGCTCTCTAGCGGGGGCGGAGGAGACCCAGTACTTC.

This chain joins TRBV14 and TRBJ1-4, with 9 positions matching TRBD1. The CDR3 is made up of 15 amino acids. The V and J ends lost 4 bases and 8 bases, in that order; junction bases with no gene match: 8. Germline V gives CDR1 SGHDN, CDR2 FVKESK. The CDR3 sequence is CASSRIGTGREKLFF. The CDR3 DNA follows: TGTGCCAGCAGCCGAATAGGGACAGGGAGAGAAAAACTGTTTTTT. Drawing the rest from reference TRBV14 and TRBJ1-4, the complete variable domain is EAGVTQFPSHSVIEKGQTVTLRCDPISGHDNLYWYRRVMGKEIKFLLHFVKESKQDESGMPNNRFLAERTGGTYSTLKVQPAELEDSGVYFCASSRIGTGREKLFFGSGTQLSVL.

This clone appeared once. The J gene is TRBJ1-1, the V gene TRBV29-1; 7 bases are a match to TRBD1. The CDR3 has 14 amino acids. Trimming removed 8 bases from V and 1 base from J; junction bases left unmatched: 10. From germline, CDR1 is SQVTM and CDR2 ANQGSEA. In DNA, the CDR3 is TGCAGCACGGAGGAGGGACAGAGGAACACTGAAGCTTTCTTT. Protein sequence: CSTEEGQRNTEAFF.

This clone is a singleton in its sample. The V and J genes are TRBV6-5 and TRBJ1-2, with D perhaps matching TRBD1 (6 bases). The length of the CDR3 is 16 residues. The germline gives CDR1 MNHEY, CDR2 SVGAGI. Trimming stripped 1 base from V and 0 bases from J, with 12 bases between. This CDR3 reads CASSYLTGTTNYGYTF. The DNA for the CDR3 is TGTGCCAGCAGTTACTTAACAGGGACGACTAACTATGGCTACACCTTC.

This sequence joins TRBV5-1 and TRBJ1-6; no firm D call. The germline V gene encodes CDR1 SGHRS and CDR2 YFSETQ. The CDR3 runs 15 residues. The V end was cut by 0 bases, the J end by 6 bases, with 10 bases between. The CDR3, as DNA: TGCGCCAGCAGCTTGGCAGGAGCGGTTAATTCACCCCTCCACTTT. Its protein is CASSLAGAVNSPLHF.

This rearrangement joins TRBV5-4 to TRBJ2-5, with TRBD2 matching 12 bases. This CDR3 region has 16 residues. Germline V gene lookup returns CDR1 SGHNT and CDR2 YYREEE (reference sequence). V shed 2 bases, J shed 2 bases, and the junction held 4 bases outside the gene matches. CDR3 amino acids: CASSLLAGGRQETQYF. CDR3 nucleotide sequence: TGTGCCAGCAGCTTACTAGCGGGGGGCCGGCAAGAGACCCAGTACTTC.